This TCR beta chain appears in the sequencing data of a study of T cell responses to AZD1222 COVID-19 vaccine. Whole-study findings and limits: Clonal diversity was possibly underestimated; the donors were predominantly white British and more often female. Mapped onto spike, vaccine-associated CD4 TCRs spanned it and were dominant at 160-218 and 743-854. Of the AZD1222 recipients, only five to seven were seropositive at baseline. Repertoire collection took place solely once the T cell response had peaked.

Comment on this clone: Its target is not known.

Sequenced by immunoSEQ multiplex PCR; TCRdb stores in-frame clones only, minus some. The sample lists 120,000 to 150,000 clones; about 93% were seen once. From germline, CDR1 is MNHEY and CDR2 SMNVEV (reference sequence). Trimming shortened V by 6 bases and J by 5 bases, and 20 bases separated the two germline ends. The length of the CDR3 is 15 residues. The chain employs TRBV27 and TRBJ2-7; D may correspond to TRBD1 or TRBD2 (5 bases each). The sequence came from an adult in good health. Material: peripheral blood, obtained on day 0 of MenACWY control vaccination. The CDR3 DNA reads as TGTGCCAGCAGGGGGACCCCGTTGGAGTCGAACGAGCAGTACTTC. It specifies CASRGTPLESNEQYF.